This is a list of T cell receptor beta chains from one sample in a study of Graves' ophthalmopathy and Graves' hyperthyroidism. TCRdb recomputed calls from the multiplex PCR reads with MiXCR, one row per CDR3 protein. The sample includes a few hundred thousand distinct CDR3 sequences, about a sixth seen only once; the top ten take roughly 2.3%. Sequencing was carried out using peripheral blood. The receptors shown here come from an adult woman with stable Graves' hyperthyroidism. Both conserved end residues are part of each CDR3. D genes are given only for firm matches.

v_call: TRBV29-1; j_call: TRBJ1-1; d_call: NA; cdr3_aa: CSVKMNTEAFF
v_call: TRBV20-1; j_call: TRBJ2-5; d_call: NA; cdr3_aa: CSARELGYQETQYF
v_call: TRBV4-3; j_call: TRBJ1-6; d_call: NA; cdr3_aa: CASSPGSSYNSPLHF
v_call: TRBV30; j_call: TRBJ1-5; d_call: NA; cdr3_aa: CAWSVSSIPQPQHF
v_call: TRBV6-1; j_call: TRBJ1-1; d_call: NA; cdr3_aa: CASSEVPGHRNTEAFF
v_call: TRBV28; j_call: TRBJ2-5; d_call: NA; cdr3_aa: CASSSLRGPETQYF
v_call: TRBV6-1; j_call: TRBJ1-5; d_call: NA; cdr3_aa: CASSDRAWGNQPQHF
v_call: TRBV29-1; j_call: TRBJ1-2; d_call: NA; cdr3_aa: CSVIDRTTFMEYGYTF
v_call: TRBV20-1; j_call: TRBJ2-7; d_call: NA; cdr3_aa: CSAIDSGEYF
v_call: TRBV24-1; j_call: TRBJ1-2; d_call: NA; cdr3_aa: CATSDWDGYYTF
v_call: TRBV20-1; j_call: TRBJ1-1; d_call: NA; cdr3_aa: CSASLVNTEAFF
v_call: TRBV2; j_call: TRBJ2-7; d_call: NA; cdr3_aa: CASSGRRQGHEQYF
v_call: TRBV19; j_call: TRBJ1-5; d_call: NA; cdr3_aa: CASGTGGAQHF
v_call: TRBV7-9; j_call: TRBJ2-7; d_call: NA; cdr3_aa: CASSHRDLWEQYF
v_call: TRBV9; j_call: TRBJ1-2; d_call: TRBD1; cdr3_aa: CASSVSGQGENGYTF
v_call: TRBV9; j_call: TRBJ2-7; d_call: NA; cdr3_aa: CASSVGRASEQYF
v_call: TRBV6-1; j_call: TRBJ1-5; d_call: NA; cdr3_aa: CASSEMVSSNQPQHF
v_call: TRBV27; j_call: TRBJ2-7; d_call: TRBD2; cdr3_aa: CASSLSKLAGGYEQYF
v_call: TRBV28; j_call: TRBJ1-1; d_call: TRBD1; cdr3_aa: CASSRGGARDTEAFF
v_call: TRBV4-2; j_call: TRBJ2-7; d_call: TRBD2; cdr3_aa: CASSQEPGLGLYEQYF
v_call: TRBV7-8; j_call: TRBJ2-7; d_call: NA; cdr3_aa: CASSLDFGNGYEQYF
v_call: TRBV9; j_call: TRBJ2-2; d_call: NA; cdr3_aa: CASSVDGPGELFF
v_call: TRBV12-3/TRBV12-4; j_call: TRBJ2-2; d_call: NA; cdr3_aa: CASSQLRPDTGELFF
v_call: TRBV12-3/TRBV12-4; j_call: TRBJ2-5; d_call: TRBD2; cdr3_aa: CASSSGLADFQETQYF
v_call: TRBV7-9; j_call: TRBJ1-2; d_call: NA; cdr3_aa: CASSLVDGVGYGYTF
v_call: TRBV11-2; j_call: TRBJ1-6; d_call: NA; cdr3_aa: CASSQTGNNSPLHF
v_call: TRBV20-1; j_call: TRBJ1-6; d_call: NA; cdr3_aa: CSARRRVDSPLHF
v_call: TRBV6-1; j_call: TRBJ1-1; d_call: NA; cdr3_aa: CASSDGEGATTEAFF
v_call: TRBV5-1; j_call: TRBJ2-7; d_call: NA; cdr3_aa: CASSLDPSAAYEQYF
v_call: TRBV7-2; j_call: TRBJ2-7; d_call: TRBD2; cdr3_aa: CATKQRESSYEQYF
v_call: TRBV5-1; j_call: TRBJ1-1; d_call: NA; cdr3_aa: CASSLGGGTVWTEAFF
v_call: TRBV4-1; j_call: TRBJ2-5; d_call: TRBD2; cdr3_aa: CASSQGYRSGTETQYF
v_call: TRBV6-2/TRBV6-3; j_call: TRBJ1-1; d_call: NA; cdr3_aa: CASSYGRDLKYTEAFF
v_call: TRBV11-2; j_call: TRBJ2-2; d_call: NA; cdr3_aa: CASSPRGTGELFF
v_call: TRBV6-5; j_call: TRBJ1-1; d_call: TRBD1; cdr3_aa: CASSLRTGVNTEAFF
v_call: TRBV15; j_call: TRBJ1-2; d_call: NA; cdr3_aa: CATSRAGQFYGYTF
v_call: TRBV6-2/TRBV6-3; j_call: TRBJ1-5; d_call: NA; cdr3_aa: CASTTTSDYSNQPQHF
v_call: TRBV6-5; j_call: TRBJ1-1; d_call: NA; cdr3_aa: CASSYRGVMDTEAFF
v_call: TRBV7-9; j_call: TRBJ2-7; d_call: NA; cdr3_aa: CASTPGPDDTYEQYF
v_call: TRBV9; j_call: TRBJ1-1; d_call: NA; cdr3_aa: CASSVEAGNTEAFF
v_call: TRBV20-1; j_call: TRBJ1-5; d_call: TRBD1; cdr3_aa: CSAHRTGHSNQPQHF
v_call: TRBV2; j_call: TRBJ1-2; d_call: NA; cdr3_aa: CASSEISPATNYGYTF
v_call: TRBV12-3/TRBV12-4; j_call: TRBJ2-7; d_call: TRBD1; cdr3_aa: CASSLVGTGLYEQYF
v_call: TRBV5-1; j_call: TRBJ2-2; d_call: NA; cdr3_aa: CASSLVAVRYTGELFF
v_call: TRBV20-1; j_call: TRBJ2-4; d_call: TRBD1; cdr3_aa: CSARQGAGLLAKNIQYF
v_call: TRBV4-3; j_call: TRBJ1-3; d_call: NA; cdr3_aa: CASSQAQGGRNTIYF
v_call: TRBV27; j_call: TRBJ1-1; d_call: NA; cdr3_aa: CASSFGRGGTEAFF
v_call: TRBV29-1; j_call: TRBJ1-2; d_call: NA; cdr3_aa: CSVDYRADGYTF
v_call: TRBV27; j_call: TRBJ1-2; d_call: NA; cdr3_aa: CASSFRELGYGYTF
v_call: TRBV7-8; j_call: TRBJ2-2; d_call: NA; cdr3_aa: CASSLLARQNTGELFF
v_call: TRBV24-1; j_call: TRBJ2-5; d_call: NA; cdr3_aa: CATSDFSRGETQYF
v_call: TRBV7-9; j_call: TRBJ2-7; d_call: TRBD2; cdr3_aa: CASSLAVWGGTYEQYF
v_call: TRBV2; j_call: TRBJ2-7; d_call: TRBD1; cdr3_aa: CASSGTGGINEQYF
v_call: TRBV4-1; j_call: TRBJ2-5; d_call: NA; cdr3_aa: CASSQDEGVATQYF
v_call: TRBV6-2/TRBV6-3; j_call: TRBJ2-2; d_call: NA; cdr3_aa: CASSYSGYPSGELFF
v_call: TRBV28; j_call: TRBJ1-1; d_call: NA; cdr3_aa: CASSLTGLDTEASF